This T cell receptor (beta chain) was recorded in a study of blood T cell repertoires in COVID-19 (dated by TCRdb to 2020 to 2021). Turning to the overall study: Collaborator samples came from the United States, Italy and Spain and covered acute and convalescent phases of COVID-19. The prospective study material was composed of cDNA or gDNA derived from T cells, B-cell-depleted T cells, or PBMCs. The dataset comprised deeply sampled blood TCRbeta repertoires from subjects exposed to, actively infected with, or recovered from COVID-19. The repertoires were made available in a free public database intended to serve as a resource for research on the immune response to SARS-CoV-2. The samples were drawn from two sources: the first 160 participants of the ongoing ImmuneRACE study, and over 1,000 subjects contributed by 6 global collaborators. The sample metadata nearly always contained a de-identified subject ID, COVID-19 status, age in years and sex. Where available, HLA class I and class II types were obtained from metadata supplied by the sample provider rather than from assay-based typing.

V lost 5 bases and J lost 5 bases, and the count of bases not matched to a germline gene is 8. Including cysteine and phenylalanine, the CDR3 has 14 amino acids. Left in the record is the CDR3 DNA by itself, 42 bases read in frame from the first base. The germline V gene (reference sequence) sets CDR1 to LNHDA and CDR2 to SQIVND. Here is what the overall study found, with its caveats: How much clinical and demographic metadata was included differed by source and by participant, and the metadata was provided uncurated.

With regard to this clone: Which antigen it targets is not known. The input lacks base qualities; no much larger clone sits a single base away.

The immunoSEQ Assay, a bias-controlled multiplex PCR, was used to amplify TCRbeta CDR3 regions from genomic DNA. On the study's bioinformatics: Nucleated cell counts per sample were estimated from amplification of reference gene primers within the assay. To quantify the absolute abundance of each unique TCRbeta CDR3 rearrangement, sequence reads were collapsed and filtered. For each sample, productive Simpson clonality was calculated as the square root of Simpson's diversity index over productive rearrangements. TCRdb holds this immuneACCESS table with in-frame rearrangements only. Some clones are missing; in checked studies, unresolved V genes explain under half, and the rest has no known cause. Clone size and the V and J calls come from that table; the DNA yielded D and trimming. This sample gives 120,000 to 150,000 clones in total; roughly 80% of them show up just once. The top ten hold 6% to 7.5% of the sample.

Collaborating institutions collected whole blood in K2EDTA tubes following their own protocols. Collaborator samples were shipped for TCRbeta analysis as frozen whole blood, isolated PBMCs, or DNA extracted from either sample type. The chain uses TRBV19 and TRBJ2-5; TRBD1 aligns with 7 central bases. The sequence was obtained from a human donor in a cohort sampled during active COVID-19. The sequencing input was peripheral blood. In nucleotides, the sequence is TGTGCCAGTAGTTTCGACAGGGCCGGCGAGACCCAGTACTTC. It translates as CASSFDRAGETQYF.